The 24 T cell receptor beta chains reported below all come from one sample, sequenced in a study of T-cell memory formation after mild COVID-19. MiXCR was run by TCRdb on the 5' RACE reads, yielding one entry per CDR3 protein. The sample has approximately 250,000 distinct CDR3 sequences; around 17% are singletons. The sequenced sample was PBMCs or a T cell subset sorted from them (not recorded which). The origin of the receptors is a man in his late teens or twenties who had mild COVID-19 (a few samples of this study predate the infection). Cell type and time point are not known.

This sequence joins TRBV7-3 and TRBJ1-1, with unresolved D. Germline CDR1 is SGHTA and CDR2 is FQGTGA. Trimming cost V 0 bases and J 5 bases, with 7 bases left between them. The length of the CDR3 is 13 residues. The CDR3 loop reads CASSLTWETEAFF. DNA of the CDR3: TGTGCCAGCAGCTTAACTTGGGAAACTGAAGCTTTCTTT.

This clonotype was detected ten times or more. V usage is TRBV27 and J usage is TRBJ2-3; the D gene is possibly TRBD2 (6 bases). Germline CDR1 MNHEY, CDR2 SMNVEV (reference sequence). This CDR3 has 17 amino acids. Trimming cost V 6 bases and J 1 base, with 20 bases left between them. The CDR3 sequence: CASSLRSGLGGTDTQYF. As DNA, the CDR3 is TGTGCCAGCAGCCTACGCTCGGGACTCGGGGGCACAGATACGCAGTATTTT.

This clonotype was seen at least ten times. This rearrangement joins TRBV5-1 to TRBJ2-2, with D possibly being TRBD1 (6 bases). The CDR3 is 14 residues long. Germline V gene data show CDR1 as SGHRS and CDR2 as YFSETQ. Trimming shortened V by 4 bases and J by 7 bases, and 14 bases separated the two germline ends. CDR3 region: CASSPGQTVGELFF. The DNA of the CDR3 is TGCGCCAGCAGCCCCGGACAGACCGTCGGGGAGCTGTTTTTT.

V is TRBV29-1 and J is TRBJ1-2, with 8 bases matching TRBD1. The ends lost 4 bases at V and 4 bases at J; junction bases unmatched: 2. From germline, CDR1 is SQVTM and CDR2 ANQGSEA. The CDR3 loop spans 12 amino acids. The chain's CDR3 is CSVAGQGYGYTF. The CDR3 coding sequence is TGCAGCGTTGCCGGACAGGGCTATGGCTACACCTTC.

This clonotype came up a few times. CDR3 sequence reads: CASSLGLAGGSYNEQFF. The CDR3 DNA is TGTGCCAGCAGCTTGGGGCTAGCGGGGGGTTCCTACAATGAGCAGTTCTTC. The V gene is TRBV5-5, the J gene TRBJ2-1; 11 bases fit TRBD2. CDR3 length: 17 amino acids. After removal of 0 bases from V and 1 base from J, the junction contained 3 bases not matched to a gene. Germline lookup yields CDR1 SGHKS and CDR2 YYEKEE (reference sequence).

The chain couples TRBV12-3 or TRBV12-4 to TRBJ2-3; tentatively, D is TRBD2 (7 bases). The V end was cut by 1 base, the J end by 6 bases, with 14 bases between. The CDR3 loop spans 15 amino acids. The CDR3 coding sequence is TGTGCCAGCAGTTTAGGTGGGGGGGCCGTGGATACGCAGTATTTT. The encoded protein is CASSLGGGAVDTQYF.

This clonotype showed up just a few times. The chain employs TRBV15 and TRBJ1-4; D may be TRBD1 (6 bases). The V end was cut by 2 bases, the J end by 1 base, with 11 bases between. The V gene's germline CDR1 is LNHNV and CDR2 YYDKDF (reference sequence). CDR3 length: 16 amino acids. The CDR3 nucleotides read TGTGCCACCAGCAGACAGGACAGTCAAACTAATGAAAAACTGTTTTTT. Encoded protein: CATSRQDSQTNEKLFF.

The sample holds a few counts of this clonotype. The V gene is TRBV20-1, the J gene TRBJ2-4; 10 positions agree with TRBD1. The CDR3 extends over 13 amino acids. Losses at the gene ends were 5 bases for V and 7 bases for J; bases not matched to a gene: 5. The germline V gene encodes CDR1 DFQATT and CDR2 SNEGSKA (reference sequence). The CDR3 region is CSAVRDRGNIQYF. In nucleotides, the CDR3 is TGCAGTGCTGTCCGGGACAGGGGCAACATTCAGTACTTC.

The V gene is TRBV27, the J gene TRBJ2-7; D is undetermined. The CDR3 has 13 amino acids. Germline loops: CDR1 MNHEY, CDR2 SMNVEV (reference sequence). V was shortened by 8 bases and J by 0 bases, with 11 bases between the two germline ends. In nucleotides, the CDR3 is TGTGCCAGCGCCCTTTCCGGCTCCTACGAGCAGTACGTC. Translated: CASALSGSYEQYV.

The V and J genes are TRBV19 and TRBJ2-3; no reliable D call. V was clipped by 0 bases and J by 3 bases, with 4 bases between them. The V gene's germline CDR1 is LNHDA and CDR2 SQIVND (reference sequence). The length of the CDR3 is 13 residues. The CDR3 loop reads CASSIEKTDTQYF. As DNA, the CDR3 is TGTGCCAGTAGTATAGAGAAAACAGATACGCAGTATTTT.

J is TRBJ2-3 and V is TRBV6-4; 8 bases map to TRBD2. Trimming removed 6 bases from V and 0 bases from J; junction bases left unmatched: 5. The CDR3 is made up of 15 amino acids. The V gene's germline CDR1 is MRHNA and CDR2 SNTAGT. For the CDR3, the DNA is TGTGCCAGCAGGACCGGCGGGGGGAGCACAGATACGCAGTATTTT. This sequence encodes CASRTGGGSTDTQYF.

This chain connects TRBV11-2 to TRBJ2-2, with no clear D. The CDR3 runs to 12 residues. Germline-derived CDR1 and CDR2 are SGHAT and FQNNGV. V lost 6 bases and J lost 2, with 4 bases in between. The CDR3 is CASRVNTGELFF. CDR3 coding DNA: TGTGCCAGCAGAGTAAACACCGGGGAGCTGTTTTTT.

CDR3 protein: CASSSQVQETQYF. CDR3 bases: TGCGCCAGCAGCTCCCAGGTCCAAGAGACCCAGTACTTC. The genes are TRBV5-1 and TRBJ2-5; D ambiguous. The CDR3 spans 13 residues. Per germline, CDR1 SGHRS and CDR2 YFSETQ. V lost 3 bases to trimming and J lost 1 base, with 7 bases between them.

This clonotype was picked up a small number of times. The chain joins TRBV7-2 to TRBJ1-5; D ambiguous. CDR3 length: 14 amino acids. V was clipped by 2 bases and J by 9 bases, with 14 bases between them. CDR1 SGHTA and CDR2 FQGNSA come from the germline V gene. The CDR3 here is CASSLFSAGGPQHF. The CDR3, as DNA: TGTGCCAGCAGCTTATTCTCCGCCGGAGGGCCCCAGCATTTT.

The chain has TRBV18 and TRBJ2-5; TRBD1 matches at 7 bases. This CDR3 comprises 14 residues. Losses at the gene ends were 7 bases for V and 5 bases for J; bases not matched to a gene: 10. Germline CDR1 and CDR2: KGHSH and LQKENI. The CDR3 here is CASWGQSPWETQYF. The CDR3 region has the DNA TGTGCCAGCTGGGGACAGAGCCCTTGGGAGACCCAGTACTTC.

In nucleotides, the CDR3 is TGTGCCAGCAGCCCTGCGACAGGGGATTCACCCCTCCACTTT. The encoded protein is CASSPATGDSPLHF. The V gene is TRBV7-9, the J gene TRBJ1-6, with 8 positions matching TRBD1. J lost 8 bases, V lost 5 bases, and 5 bases had no gene match. There are 14 residues in the CDR3. Germline V gene sequence: CDR1 SEHNR, CDR2 FQNEAQ (reference sequence).

This clonotype was recorded a few times. The chain has TRBV5-1 and TRBJ2-1; 8 bases map to TRBD2. V gave up 3 bases and J gave up 4 bases; unmatched junction bases: 3. Germline V gene data show CDR1 as SGHRS and CDR2 as YFSETQ. This CDR3 comprises 14 residues. Here the CDR3 reads CASSSGGEYNEQFF. In DNA, the CDR3 is TGCGCCAGCAGCTCCGGGGGGGAGTACAATGAGCAGTTCTTC.

This clonotype has just a few counts. The chain combines TRBV6-5 with TRBJ1-1, with 7 bases that match TRBD1. This CDR3 is built from 14 residues. Germline V lookup: CDR1 MNHEY, CDR2 SVGAGI. Unmatched junction bases numbered 5, after V lost 2 bases and J lost 5 bases. In DNA form, the CDR3 reads TGTGCCAGCAGTTACCTAACAGGGGAAACTGAAGCTTTCTTT. It encodes CASSYLTGETEAFF.

This clonotype was found many times. V usage is TRBV11-2 and J usage is TRBJ2-1; the match to TRBD2 covers 9 bases. With 1 base clipped from V and 8 bases from J, the junction kept 9 bases outside the gene matches. This CDR3 has 16 amino acids. The V gene's germline CDR1 is SGHAT and CDR2 FQNNGV. The CDR3 bases are TGTGCCAGCAGCTTAGCTCCGGGACTAGCTGGGGATGAGCAGTTCTTC. It specifies CASSLAPGLAGDEQFF.

The rearrangement joins TRBV12-3 or TRBV12-4 to TRBJ2-5; possibly TRBD1 or TRBD2 for D (5 bases each). The CDR3 covers 15 residues. Trimming removed 6 bases at V and 0 bases at J, with 14 bases between. The CDR3 here is CASRRALGDQETQYF. The CDR3 DNA sequence: TGTGCCAGCAGACGCGCACTAGGGGACCAAGAGACCCAGTACTTC.

This clonotype was observed at least ten times. The rearrangement joins TRBV18 to TRBJ2-3, with 13 bases identical to TRBD2. The CDR3 has 16 residues. The germline V gene has CDR1 KGHSH and CDR2 LQKENI. J gave up 3 bases and V 3 bases, and 3 bases lay outside the gene matches. CDR3 region: CASSPGTSGATDTQYF. The CDR3 DNA reads TGTGCCAGCTCACCGGGGACTAGCGGGGCGACAGATACGCAGTATTTT. Filled out from reference TRBV18 and TRBJ2-3, the complete variable domain reads NAGVMQNPRHLVRRRGQEARLRCSPMKGHSHVYWYRQLPEEGLKFMVYLQKENIIDESGMPKERFSAEFPKEGPSILRIQQVVRGDSAAYFCASSPGTSGATDTQYFGPGTRLTVL.

The chain has TRBV30 and TRBJ2-5, with TRBD2 identical over 10 bases. From germline, CDR1 is GTSNPN and CDR2 SVGIG (reference sequence). The CDR3 sequence is 14 residues long. With 5 bases clipped from V and 3 bases from J, the junction kept 6 bases outside the gene matches. The CDR3 region is CAWVEAGGKETQYF. CDR3 nucleotide sequence: TGTGCCTGGGTCGAAGCGGGGGGGAAAGAGACCCAGTACTTC.

V is TRBV5-1 and J is TRBJ1-3, with 7 bases matching TRBD1. The germline V gene encodes CDR1 SGHRS and CDR2 YFSETQ. V shed 4 bases and J 0 bases; nucleotides not matched to a gene: 4. CDR3 size: 15 residues. The CDR3 protein is CASSTRTGSGNTIYF. CDR3 DNA sequence: TGCGCCAGCAGCACTCGGACAGGCTCTGGAAACACCATATATTTT.

The V gene is TRBV7-9, the J gene TRBJ2-3; 7 bases match TRBD2. Germline V lookup: CDR1 SEHNR, CDR2 FQNEAQ (reference sequence). V shed 5 bases, J shed 6 bases, and the junction held 8 bases outside the gene matches. The length of the CDR3 is 14 residues. The CDR3 DNA reads as TGTGCCAGCAGCCCCCGCGGGGGAGAGGATACGCAGTATTTT. It translates to CASSPRGGEDTQYF.